This TCR beta chain is from a study of blood T cell repertoires in COVID-19 (dated by TCRdb to 2019 to 2021). Turning to the overall study: Collaborator samples came from the United States, Italy and Spain and covered acute and convalescent phases of COVID-19. The prospective study material was composed of cDNA or gDNA derived from T cells, B-cell-depleted T cells, or PBMCs. The dataset comprised deeply sampled blood TCRbeta repertoires from subjects exposed to, actively infected with, or recovered from COVID-19. A freely available public database, intended as a resource for researchers studying the immune response to SARS-CoV-2, is where the repertoires were released. Samples were obtained from the ongoing ImmuneRACE study (first 160 participants) and from 1,254 subjects provided by 6 global collaborators. Sample metadata almost always included a de-identified subject ID, COVID-19 status, age in years and sex. HLA class I and class II types, where available, came from metadata supplied by the sample provider rather than from assay-based typing. What the work shows at the level of the full study, not this receptor alone: The quantity of clinical and demographic metadata differed by source and by participant and was supplied without curation.

TCRbeta CDR3 regions were amplified from genomic DNA using the immunoSEQ Assay, a bias-controlled multiplex PCR. Regarding the original processing steps: The number of nucleated cells in each sample was estimated from the amplification of reference gene primers within the assay. Sequence reads were collapsed and filtered to measure the absolute abundance of every unique TCRbeta CDR3 rearrangement. For each sample, productive Simpson clonality was calculated by taking the square root of Simpson's diversity index across productive rearrangements. TCRdb obtained this table from immuneACCESS and retained in-frame rearrangements with V and J assigned. These tables miss some clones; where compared with another copy, unresolved V genes account for less than half of the shortfall, and the remainder is unexplained. From that table come the V and J calls and clone size; the DNA was used to work out D and trimming. The sample profile shows 250,000 to 300,000 clones; under 90% of them were found once. 0.94% of the sample lies in the top ten.

This clone was seen a few times. The antigen it binds to is not known. Within one base of it there is no much larger clone, and no base qualities were kept. Samples from volunteer blood donors who had recovered from COVID-19 were contributed by a second Seattle source. The collaborating institutions used their own protocols to collect whole blood in K2EDTA tubes. For TCRbeta analysis, collaborators shipped samples in one of three forms: frozen whole blood, isolated PBMCs, or DNA extracted from either of those sample types. Trimming leaves V shorter by 6 bases and J shorter by 4 bases, with the junction holding 10 bases beyond the gene matches. CDR1 and CDR2, looked up from the germline V gene, are SNHLY and FYNNEI. The cysteine opens and the phenylalanine closes a CDR3 of 17 amino acids. The only DNA kept is the CDR3, 51 bases in frame from the first base.

The sample comprised peripheral blood. The sequence came from a middle-aged woman who had recovered from COVID-19. The chain joins TRBV2 to TRBJ1-4; TRBD1 aligns with 11 central bases. The DNA sequence reads TGTGCCAGCAGCCGGGGACAGGGGGTTCGCGATAATGAAAAACTGTTTTTT. This encodes CASSRGQGVRDNEKLFF.